The T cell receptor beta chain under discussion was sequenced for a study of radiotherapy plus CTLA-4 blockade in lung cancer. Using immunoSEQ multiplex PCR, the repertoire was profiled, and TCRdb retains in-frame clones only, with some absent. The data show under 110,000 clones, with 85% seen just once and roughly 2.5% held by the top ten. The V end was cut by 4 bases, the J end by 3 bases, with 7 bases between. The CDR3 runs to 13 residues. Germline values: CDR1 SNHLY, CDR2 FYNNEI. This TCR derives from a human donor with non-small cell lung cancer that progressed on radiotherapy plus ipilimumab. Some clones in this sample may be carry-over from other donors' samples. V is TRBV2 and J is TRBJ1-5, with unresolved D. The specimen was peripheral blood, collected from a patient treated with radiotherapy plus ipilimumab. The CDR3 DNA sequence: TGTGCCAGCAGTGTAGAAGCCAATCAGCCCCAGCATTTT. This translates into CASSVEANQPQHF.